The clone carrying this TCR beta chain was seen a single time. One end of the junction fails to match germline, which may point to a read error. These data are taken from a study of T cell responses to AZD1222 COVID-19 vaccine. Assay used: immunoSEQ multiplex PCR; TCRdb lists only in-frame clones, some missing. Among 250,000 to 300,000 clones listed, 90% to 95% were seen once. The CDR3 spans 9 residues. Germline values: CDR1 SQVTM, CDR2 ANQGSEA. The TCR sequence derives from an adult who received the AZD1222 COVID-19 vaccine. The sequencing used peripheral blood, collected 28 days after the second AZD1222 dose. The V gene is TRBV29-1, the J gene TRBJ1-1, with D hard to call. The CDR3 coding sequence is TGCAGCGTGGCCCCTGAGGCTTTCTTT. Residues: CSVAPEAFF. The variable domain in full, completed from reference TRBV29-1 and TRBJ1-1, reads SAVISQKPSRDICQRGTSLTIQCQVDSQVTMMFWYRQQPGQSLTLIATANQGSEATYESGFVIDKFPISRPNLTFSTLTVSNMSPEDSSIYLCSVAPEAFFGQGTRLTVV.